The sequence of this T cell receptor beta chain was determined in a study of cytomegalovirus exposure and HLA in healthy donors. Study-wide results and caveats: As a later analysis showed, several of the most significant clusters appeared to be linked to common viral pathogens.

In the PCR, 60 Vbeta and 13 Jbeta primers were used. Clones were read by immunoSEQ multiplex PCR, and TCRdb kept only the in-frame ones, dropping some. The sample table includes fewer than 250,000 clones. Trimming removed 0 bases from V and 5 bases from J; junction bases left unmatched: 9. There are 16 residues in the CDR3. The germline V gene encodes CDR1 SGHNT and CDR2 YYREEE (reference sequence). With respect to this clone: No antigen is known for it.

The sample consisted of PBMCs. V usage is TRBV5-4 and J usage is TRBJ1-2; 8 bases align to TRBD1. This clonotype was sampled from a woman in her twenties or thirties in good health and CMV-seropositive. In nucleotides, the CDR3 is TGTGCCAGCAGCTTGGGGGTGGACAGGGTTGGATATGGCTACACCTTC. This codes for CASSLGVDRVGYGYTF.